A selection of T cell receptor beta chains follows, all from one sample in a study of regulatory dendritic cells for organ transplantation. Only in-frame clones appear in the TCRdb table, and some are missing; sequencing was by immunoSEQ multiplex PCR. The sample includes about 34,000 clones, roughly nine tenths of them seen just once. Specimen: naive CD4+ T cells from blood. The receptors originated from a human donor in good health. CDR3s include the opening cysteine and the closing phenylalanine or tryptophan. Each record gives: CDR3 protein, CDR3 DNA, V gene, J gene, clone size, D gene. A D gene is named only where the DNA matches it firmly. A clone size is listed for some rows: how often the clone was seen (once, few, many), or a class if it is expanded.

CASSPDRANYGYTF	TGTGCCAGCTCGCCCGACAGGGCTAACTATGGCTACACCTTC	TRBV18	TRBJ1-2	.	TRBD1
CASKTPFTDTQYF	TGTGCCAGCAAGACCCCGTTTACAGATACGCAGTATTTT	TRBV28	TRBJ2-3	.	.
CASSWGGGETQYF	TGTGCCAGCAGCTGGGGCGGAGGGGAGACCCAGTACTTC	TRBV7-2	TRBJ2-5	.	.
CASSQLGQGRNIQYF	TGCGCCAGCAGTCAATTAGGACAGGGGAGAAACATTCAGTACTTC	TRBV23-1	TRBJ2-4	.	TRBD1
CASSLLDRRGYTF	TGTGCCAGCAGCCTGCTGGACAGGAGGGGCTACACCTTC	TRBV5-4	TRBJ1-2	.	TRBD1
CASSVARGTGGYGYTF	TGTGCCAGCAGCGTAGCCCGGGGGACAGGGGGCTATGGCTACACCTTC	TRBV9	TRBJ1-2	.	TRBD1
CASRASAGMESNQPQHF	TGTGCCAGCAGGGCAAGCGCGGGCATGGAGAGCAATCAGCCCCAGCATTTT	TRBV28	TRBJ1-5	.	.
CASNVVGLDYNEQFF	TGTGCCAGTAACGTCGTGGGATTAGACTACAATGAGCAGTTCTTC	TRBV19	TRBJ2-1	.	.
CASSFGQGDDKLFF	TGTGCCAGCAGCTTCGGACAGGGTGACGACAAACTGTTTTTT	TRBV7-8	TRBJ1-4	.	TRBD1
CASSLIGGGAGKTQYF	TGTGCTAGCAGCTTAATCGGCGGGGGGGCCGGGAAGACCCAGTACTTC	TRBV7-7	TRBJ2-5	once	TRBD2
CASRKGYLGYTF	TGTGCCAGCAGAAAAGGGTATTTAGGCTACACCTTC	TRBV6-5	TRBJ1-2	.	.
CASHPWTVRDTEAFF	TGTGCCAGCCACCCTTGGACCGTTAGGGACACTGAAGCTTTCTTT	TRBV28	TRBJ1-1	.	.
CASSLEAASGTQYF	TGTGCCAGCAGCTTAGAGGCAGCCAGTGGTACGCAGTATTTT	TRBV11-3	TRBJ2-3	.	.
CASSLVPGGDYGYTF	TGTGCCAGCAGCTTGGTTCCAGGGGGGGACTATGGCTACACCTTC	TRBV5-4	TRBJ1-2	.	TRBD1
CAWSINYGYTF	TGTGCCTGGTCAATCAACTATGGCTACACCTTC	TRBV30	TRBJ1-2	.	.
CAWKRMSRQGYGYTF	TGTGCCTGGAAGCGGATGTCTCGGCAGGGCTATGGCTACACCTTC	TRBV30	TRBJ1-2	.	.
CASSSHILQGVSYEQYF	TGTGCCAGCAGTTCTCATATCCTACAGGGGGTTTCCTACGAGCAGTACTTC	TRBV27	TRBJ2-7	.	TRBD1
CASSRDRDFFGNTIYF	TGTGCCAGCTCTCGGGACAGGGACTTTTTTGGAAACACCATATATTTT	TRBV18	TRBJ1-3	.	TRBD1
CASSLGWGAGNTIYF	TGTGCCAGCAGCTTAGGGTGGGGCGCTGGAAACACCATATATTTT	TRBV11-2	TRBJ1-3	.	.
CASSRQAGGALEGSTDTQYF	TGTGCCAGCAGCCGACAAGCGGGGGGAGCACTAGAAGGGAGCACAGATACGCAGTATTTT	TRBV14	TRBJ2-3	.	TRBD2
CASSLRVLGGDEQYF	TGTGCCAGCAGCTTAAGGGTTCTCGGGGGGGACGAGCAGTACTTC	TRBV7-9	TRBJ2-7	once	TRBD2
CASSRQGSTGELFF	TGTGCCAGCAGTAGACAGGGGTCCACCGGGGAGCTGTTTTTT	TRBV6-5	TRBJ2-2	.	TRBD1
CASSPLEQVDIQYF	TGTGCCAGCAGTCCCCTAGAGCAGGTGGACATTCAGTACTTC	TRBV27	TRBJ2-4	.	.
CATSKGQQETQYF	TGCGCCACCTCGAAGGGACAGCAAGAGACCCAGTACTTC	TRBV10-1	TRBJ2-5	once	TRBD1
CASSSRFGPGVISPLHF	TGTGCCAGCAGCTCCCGGTTCGGACCAGGTGTTATCTCACCCCTCCACTTT	TRBV7-8	TRBJ1-6	.	.
CASRASGTGLYGYTF	TGTGCCAGCCGCGCCTCCGGGACAGGCCTCTATGGCTACACCTTC	TRBV6-5	TRBJ1-2	once	TRBD1
CASRPLFASYEQYF	TGTGCCAGCAGACCCCTGTTCGCATCCTACGAGCAGTACTTC	TRBV6-5	TRBJ2-7	.	.
CSVRPGLAGVLGYNEQFF	TGCAGCGTCCGACCGGGACTAGCGGGAGTACTGGGCTACAATGAGCAGTTCTTC	TRBV29-1	TRBJ2-1	once	TRBD2
CASRGWTGFEQYF	TGTGCCAGCAGGGGTTGGACAGGGTTCGAGCAGTACTTC	TRBV11-2	TRBJ2-7	.	TRBD1
CATSKEGPSYNEQFF	TGTGCCACCAGCAAGGAGGGGCCCTCCTACAATGAGCAGTTCTTC	TRBV15	TRBJ2-1	.	.
CAWSIGGARTGELFF	TGTGCCTGGAGTATCGGGGGGGCCAGAACCGGGGAGCTGTTTTTT	TRBV30	TRBJ2-2	.	TRBD2
CASSLVRGGPSYNEQFF	TGTGCCAGCAGCTTAGTCCGCGGGGGCCCCTCCTACAATGAGCAGTTCTTC	TRBV7-9	TRBJ2-1	once	.
CASSLNTRFPAFF	TGTGCCAGCAGCTTAAACACCCGGTTCCCCGCTTTCTTT	TRBV7-9	TRBJ1-1	few	.
CASLITGGANVLTF	TGTGCCAGCCTGATCACTGGAGGGGCCAACGTCCTGACTTTC	TRBV6-9	TRBJ2-6	.	.
CASSSSGTGLTYEQYF	TGTGCCAGCAGCTCGTCCGGGACAGGGCTAACCTACGAGCAGTACTTC	TRBV7-2	TRBJ2-7	.	TRBD1
CASSYSGYNSPLHF	TGTGCCAGCAGTTACAGCGGCTATAATTCACCCCTCCACTTT	TRBV7-8	TRBJ1-6	.	.
CASSLGGGAITGFF	TGTGCCAGCAGCTTAGGAGGGGGCGCAATTACGGGATTCTTT	TRBV5-5	TRBJ1-1	.	TRBD1
CASSPGLNTIYF	TGTGCCAGCAGCCCTGGGTTAAACACCATATATTTT	TRBV5-8	TRBJ1-3	few	.
CASSWNGNIQYF	TGTGCCAGCAGTTGGAACGGAAACATTCAGTACTTC	TRBV6-5	TRBJ2-4	.	.
CASRRSRDRGQPQHF	TGTGCCAGCAGGAGGTCCCGGGACAGGGGTCAGCCCCAGCATTTT	TRBV5-5	TRBJ1-5	.	TRBD1
CASSQPGQGPGEQYF	TGTGCCAGCAGCCAACCCGGACAGGGGCCAGGCGAGCAGTACTTC	TRBV4-2	TRBJ2-7	.	TRBD1
CASSDMVRDEQFF	TGTGCCAGCAGTGACATGGTTCGCGATGAGCAGTTCTTC	TRBV2	TRBJ2-1	.	.
CASSSGLSTDQSSGNTIYF	TGTGCCAGCAGCTCAGGACTAAGTACGGACCAAAGCTCTGGAAACACCATATATTTT	TRBV11-1	TRBJ1-3	.	.